The 27 T cell receptor beta chains below come from one sample, sequenced in a study of Japanese encephalitis immunity and Zika vaccine responses (dated by TCRdb to the early 2020s). PBMCs were labeled with CellTrace CFSE and cultured for five to six days in RPMI with approximately 8.6% human serum plus peptide pools at around 1 ug/mL each. Receptor libraries were prepared by 5' RACE. Instrument used: Illumina MiSeq. Clones were called with MiXCR by TCRdb after fastp trimmed the public reads at Q25, and only in-frame beta chains were retained. Each record represents a unique CDR3 protein, reported with the most common genes and DNA among its rows. The sample records approximately 140 distinct CDR3 sequences, about 4% of which are singletons. The ten largest clones capture around 52% of the sample. The sample here was antigen-activated CD8+ T cells from blood, cultured, taken during a Zika inactivated vaccine study. These receptors were taken from an adult man who received an inactivated Zika virus vaccine.

This clonotype is hyperexpanded in the sample. The chain is built from TRBV2 and TRBJ1-2; D not resolved. The CDR3 has 14 amino acids. The V gene's germline CDR1 is SNHLY and CDR2 FYNNEI. V was shortened by 2 bases and J by 4 bases, with 11 bases between the two germline ends. The CDR3 nucleotides are TGTGCCAGCAGTGAAAACGAGCTAGGCTATGGCTACACCTTC. Residues: CASSENELGYGYTF.

This clonotype is labeled as large (0.1 to 1%). The chain links TRBV4-3 to TRBJ2-6; tentative D call: TRBD1 (6 bases). There are 16 residues in the CDR3. The germline V gene has CDR1 LGHNA and CDR2 YSLEER. The V end lost 0 bases, the J end lost 1 base, and 7 bases lay between the germline ends. The CDR3 is CASSQDTGSGANVLTF. For the CDR3, the DNA is TGCGCCAGCAGCCAAGACACAGGGTCTGGGGCCAACGTCCTGACTTTC.

The J gene is TRBJ2-5, the V gene TRBV12-3 or TRBV12-4; D gene ambiguous. The CDR3 is 12 residues long. Deletions cut 3 bases from V and 7 bases from J, with 9 bases between. The CDR3 nucleotides are TGTGCCAGCAGTTTTATCTCAGGGACCCAGTACTTC. Its translation: CASSFISGTQYF.

By proportion, this clonotype is large. This chain joins TRBV7-9 and TRBJ2-2; TRBD1 might be the D (6 bases). Germline lookup yields CDR1 SEHNR and CDR2 FQNEAQ (reference sequence). The CDR3 loop spans 13 amino acids. V shed 5 bases and J shed 7 bases, with 11 bases lying between them. The CDR3 region is CASSGPQGGELFF. CDR3 bases: TGTGCCAGCAGCGGACCACAGGGCGGGGAGCTGTTTTTT.

By proportion, this clonotype is large. This sequence joins TRBV5-4 and TRBJ2-2, with TRBD1 matching over 8 bases. In germline, CDR1 is SGHNT, CDR2 YYREEE (reference sequence). Trimming took 3 bases from V and 4 from J; bases not matched to a gene: 8. The CDR3 sequence is 16 residues long. The CDR3 nucleotides read TGTGCCAGCAGCTACCCTCAGGGGGCTAGCACCGGGGAGCTGTTTTTT. It encodes CASSYPQGASTGELFF.

This clonotype is hyperexpanded in the sample. The J gene is TRBJ1-1, the V gene TRBV27, with TRBD1 as a possible D gene (6 bases). The germline V and J ends were trimmed by 5 bases and 9 bases, with 16 bases remaining between them. Per the germline V gene, CDR1 is MNHEY and CDR2 is SMNVEV (reference sequence). The CDR3 totals 13 residues. The CDR3, as DNA: TGTGCCAGCAGTAAACCCGGGACACGCAAAGCTTTCTTT. Translation: CASSKPGTRKAFF.

The chain is built from TRBV6-1 and TRBJ2-5; 11 bases are shared with TRBD2. The CDR3 spans 15 residues. Germline CDR1 is MNHNS and CDR2 is SASEGT. V lost 3 bases and J lost 5; bases outside the gene matches: 5. In DNA, the CDR3 is TGTGCCAGCAGTGACTATAGCGGGGGGGCCGAGACCCAGTACTTC. Encoded protein: CASSDYSGGAETQYF.

This clonotype is labeled large. This chain links TRBV6-2 or TRBV6-3 with TRBJ1-1; D might be TRBD1 (6 bases). From germline, CDR1 is MNHEY and CDR2 SVGEGT. V lost 10 bases to trimming and J lost 1 base, with 10 bases between them. This CDR3 spans 12 amino acids. The CDR3 is CATEQGNTEAFF. The CDR3 DNA reads TGTGCCACCGAACAGGGGAACACTGAAGCTTTCTTT.

This clonotype was counted once. A far larger clone is off by one base, so a read error is likely. The V gene is TRBV6-5, the J gene TRBJ1-2; the D gene is possibly TRBD1 (6 bases). The CDR3 has 14 amino acids. Germline values: CDR1 MNHEY, CDR2 SVGAGI. CDR3 loop: CANSEGGTSYGYTF. The CDR3 bases are TGTGCCAACAGTGAAGGGGGGACGTCCTATGGCTACACCTTC.

This clonotype was picked up a small number of times. The V and J genes are TRBV11-3 and TRBJ2-2, with TRBD1 identical over 9 bases. CDR3 length: 17 residues. With 3 bases clipped from V and 0 bases from J, the junction kept 5 bases outside the gene matches. CDR1 and CDR2 from the germline V gene are SGHNT and YENEEA. The CDR3 DNA reads as TGTGCCAGCAGCTTTACCGGGACAGGGACGAACACCGGGGAGCTGTTTTTT. Translation gives CASSFTGTGTNTGELFF.

By sample fraction, this clonotype is hyperexpanded. V gene TRBV6-4 combines with J gene TRBJ2-1, with D maybe TRBD2 (7 bases). V lost 4 bases and J lost 7, with 14 bases in between. This CDR3 has 14 amino acids. Germline CDR1 MRHNA, CDR2 SNTAGT. CDR3 bases: TGTGCCAGCAGTGTAGCCGGGGGGCTAAATGAGCAGTTCTTC. As protein: CASSVAGGLNEQFF.

The rearrangement joins TRBV4-3 to TRBJ2-7; TRBD1 is a possible D gene (5 bases). This CDR3 comprises 13 residues. Germline V gene sequence: CDR1 LGHNA, CDR2 YSLEER. The germline V and J ends were trimmed by 1 base and 1 base, with 5 bases remaining between them. The CDR3 DNA reads TGCGCCAGCAGCCAAGCAGGGTCCTACGAGCAGTACTTC. Encoded protein: CASSQAGSYEQYF.

This clonotype qualifies as medium-sized. The rearrangement joins TRBV11-2 to TRBJ1-4, with TRBD1 matching over 10 bases. Trimming took 5 bases from V and 8 from J; bases not matched to a gene: 11. The germline V gene encodes CDR1 SGHAT and CDR2 FQNNGV. The CDR3 contains 16 residues. DNA for the CDR3: TGTGCCAGCAGCGCCGTGGGACAGGGGTCAGACGAAAAACTGTTTTTT. Its protein product is CASSAVGQGSDEKLFF.

In this sample, this clonotype is medium-sized. The rearrangement joins TRBV20-1 to TRBJ2-7, with 10 bases identical to TRBD2. CDR3 length equals 16 residues. Germline V CDR1 and CDR2: DFQATT, SNEGSKA (reference sequence). V shed 0 bases and J 1 base; nucleotides not matched to a gene: 6. Here the CDR3 DNA reads TGCAGTGCTAGAGATGAAACTAGCGGGGATTCCTACGAGCAGTACTTC. Translating it yields CSARDETSGDSYEQYF.

By sample fraction, this clonotype is large. The CDR3 sequence is CASSAEDRLAGANVLTF. The CDR3 DNA reads TGTGCCAGCAGCGCCGAGGACAGGTTGGCGGGGGCCAACGTCCTGACTTTC. V usage is TRBV9 and J usage is TRBJ2-6, with 7 bases fitting TRBD1. Germline V gene sequence: CDR1 SGDLS, CDR2 YYNGEE. Trimming removed 3 bases from V and 4 bases from J; junction bases left unmatched: 10. The CDR3 covers 17 residues.

In this sample, this clonotype turned up a few times. The chain has TRBV4-3 and TRBJ2-7; D not resolved. The CDR3 runs 13 residues. Germline CDR1 and CDR2: LGHNA and YSLEER. V lost 1 base, J lost 3 bases, and 7 bases lay in between. The CDR3, as DNA: TGCGCCAGCAGCCAAGGTGGTAGCTACGAGCAGTACTTC. Its protein product is CASSQGGSYEQYF.

Relative to its sample, this clonotype is hyperexpanded (1% or more). This chain joins TRBV20-1 and TRBJ2-1; D perhaps matches TRBD1 (6 bases). CDR1 is DFQATT and CDR2 is SNEGSKA in the germline V gene (reference sequence). Trimming took 6 bases from V and 9 from J, leaving 12 bases between them. The CDR3 is 11 amino acids. The CDR3 loop is CSARQVVEQFF. The CDR3 bases are TGCAGTGCGAGACAGGTAGTTGAGCAGTTCTTC.

By sample share, this clonotype is large. The chain employs TRBV29-1 and TRBJ2-7; D remains ambiguous. CDR3 size: 13 residues. The germline gives CDR1 SQVTM, CDR2 ANQGSEA. Trimming shortened V by 4 bases and J by 0 bases, and 10 bases separated the two germline ends. In DNA, the CDR3 is TGCAGCGTTGGGCAAGGGAACTCCTACGAGCAGTACTTC. It codes for CSVGQGNSYEQYF.

This clonotype is judged large. The chain combines TRBV10-1 with TRBJ2-7, with D tentatively TRBD1 or TRBD2 (5 bases each). V was shortened by 6 bases and J by 7 bases, with 16 bases between the two germline ends. Per the germline V gene, CDR1 is WNHNN and CDR2 is SYGVQD (reference sequence). The CDR3 is 13 amino acids. Here the CDR3 DNA reads TGCGCCAGCAGCGGGGCGAATACTAGGGAGCAGTACTTC. Residues: CASSGANTREQYF.

In its sample, this clonotype is large. The rearrangement joins TRBV27 to TRBJ1-5, with a possible D match to TRBD1 (6 bases). The CDR3 has 14 residues. V was trimmed by 7 bases and J by 2 bases, leaving 12 bases between them. Germline V gives CDR1 MNHEY, CDR2 SMNVEV (reference sequence). In nucleotides, the CDR3 is TGTGCCAGCAAGCCATGGACAGGCAATCAGCCCCAGCATTTT. Translation gives CASKPWTGNQPQHF.

By proportion, this clonotype is large. J is TRBJ2-7 and V is TRBV27; D ambiguous. The CDR3 loop spans 15 amino acids. The ends were cut back, 3 bases at V and 0 bases at J, with 12 bases in the middle. Per germline, CDR1 MNHEY and CDR2 SMNVEV (reference sequence). Written as DNA, the CDR3 is TGTGCCAGCAGTTTGAGCAGTGAAAGCTCCTACGAGCAGTACTTC. It yields the protein CASSLSSESSYEQYF.

Only a few counts were recorded for this clonotype. This rearrangement joins TRBV6-1 to TRBJ2-7; 7 bases line up with TRBD1. After removal of 2 bases from V and 3 bases from J, the junction contained 4 bases not matched to a gene. This CDR3 comprises 14 residues. CDR1 and CDR2 (germline): MNHNS, SASEGT. DNA of the CDR3: TGTGCCAGCAGTGAAACAGGGGAAGTCTACGAGCAGTACTTC. As protein: CASSETGEVYEQYF.

Sample share makes this clonotype medium-sized (0.01 to 0.1%). The gene calls are TRBV29-1 and TRBJ2-7; D gene unclear. This CDR3 is 13 amino acids long. V lost 8 bases, J lost 2 bases, and 16 bases lay in between. Per germline, CDR1 SQVTM and CDR2 ANQGSEA. The CDR3 nucleotides are TGCAGCTGCACGGGTATTAACCCCTACGAGCAGTACTTC. Encoded protein: CSCTGINPYEQYF.

This clonotype is classed as hyperexpanded. CDR3 sequence reads: CASRETGELFF. The CDR3 coding sequence is TGTGCCAGCAGAGAGACCGGGGAGCTGTTTTTT. The genes are TRBV27 and TRBJ2-2; no firm D call. Germline values: CDR1 MNHEY, CDR2 SMNVEV (reference sequence). The germline V and J ends were trimmed by 6 bases and 5 bases, with 4 bases remaining between them. The CDR3 is made up of 11 amino acids.

The sample holds one count of this clonotype. The chain couples TRBV7-6 to TRBJ2-1, with D maybe TRBD2 (6 bases). In germline, CDR1 is SGHVS, CDR2 FNYEAQ. Trimming shortened V by 6 bases and J by 9 bases, and 18 bases separated the two germline ends. The CDR3 extends over 14 amino acids. CDR3 loop: CASSVFGGRSEQFF. The CDR3 DNA reads as TGTGCCAGCAGTGTCTTTGGGGGGAGAAGTGAGCAGTTCTTC.

By sample share, this clonotype is large. The genes are TRBV20-1 and TRBJ1-1; D is possibly TRBD1 (6 bases). This CDR3 contains 12 residues. Germline V gene data show CDR1 as DFQATT and CDR2 as SNEGSKA (reference sequence). V lost 7 bases to trimming and J lost 1 base, with 10 bases between them. CDR3 nucleotide sequence: TGCAGTGTTGAGGACAGGAACACTGAAGCTTTCTTT. Its translation is CSVEDRNTEAFF.

Within the sample, this clonotype is large. This rearrangement joins TRBV4-1 to TRBJ1-1, with 7 nucleotides matching TRBD1. Germline V CDR1 and CDR2: MGHRA, YSYEKL. Trimming cost V 3 bases and J 2 bases; bases outside gene matches: 6. The CDR3 is 15 residues long. In DNA, the CDR3 is TGCGCCAGCAGCCAGGATACAGGGGATAACACTGAAGCTTTCTTT. Its protein product is CASSQDTGDNTEAFF.